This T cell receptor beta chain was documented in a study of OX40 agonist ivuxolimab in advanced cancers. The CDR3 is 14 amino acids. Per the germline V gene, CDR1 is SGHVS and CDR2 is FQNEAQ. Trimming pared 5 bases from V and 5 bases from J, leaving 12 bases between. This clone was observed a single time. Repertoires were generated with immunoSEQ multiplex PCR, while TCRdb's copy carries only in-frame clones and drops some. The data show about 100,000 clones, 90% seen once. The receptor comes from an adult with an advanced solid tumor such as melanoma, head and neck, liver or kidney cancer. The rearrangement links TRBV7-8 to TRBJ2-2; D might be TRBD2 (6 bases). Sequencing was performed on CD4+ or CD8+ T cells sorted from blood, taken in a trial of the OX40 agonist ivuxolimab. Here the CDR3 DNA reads TGTGCCAGCAGCCCCATCCGGGGGACCGGGGAGCTGTTTTTT. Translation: CASSPIRGTGELFF.